A selection of T cell receptor beta chains follows, all from one sample in a study of preoperative IRX-2 immunotherapy in early breast cancer. Sequenced by immunoSEQ multiplex PCR; TCRdb stores in-frame clones only, minus some. Of approximately 38,000 clones listed, roughly four fifths are singletons. The sequencing here drew on lymph node tissue, taken after IRX-2 immunotherapy. Source of these receptors: a human donor with breast cancer. Both conserved end residues are part of each CDR3.

cdr3_aa: CAWSPGGGNTIYF
v_call: TRBV30
j_call: TRBJ1-3

cdr3_aa: CASSVGTGTLDEQYF
v_call: TRBV7-1
j_call: TRBJ2-7

cdr3_aa: CASRTGGASNQPQHF
v_call: TRBV6-8
j_call: TRBJ1-5

cdr3_aa: CASSFTGQSNQPQHF
v_call: TRBV28
j_call: TRBJ1-5

cdr3_aa: CASSQDIRETQYF
v_call: TRBV1
j_call: TRBJ2-5

cdr3_aa: CASSYLQRYSNQPQHF
v_call: TRBV6-8
j_call: TRBJ1-5

cdr3_aa: CASSGQGFSTDTQYF
v_call: TRBV2
j_call: TRBJ2-3

cdr3_aa: CASSLTNFNYGYTF
v_call: TRBV11-1
j_call: TRBJ1-2

cdr3_aa: CASSSYRVDYGYTF
v_call: TRBV11-3
j_call: TRBJ1-2

cdr3_aa: CASSYSLAGHNEQFF
v_call: TRBV6-8
j_call: TRBJ2-1

cdr3_aa: CASSSFGTGGELSSGNTIYF
v_call: TRBV28
j_call: TRBJ1-3

cdr3_aa: CASSTMTGSNQPQHF
v_call: TRBV19
j_call: TRBJ1-5

cdr3_aa: CASSQELGRNQPQHF
v_call: TRBV23-1
j_call: TRBJ1-5

cdr3_aa: CASSKIDEIIEQYF
v_call: TRBV11-3
j_call: TRBJ2-7

cdr3_aa: CASSVGGFGENYGYTF
v_call: TRBV11-3
j_call: TRBJ1-2

cdr3_aa: CASSPHGLAGGQETQYF
v_call: TRBV11-3
j_call: TRBJ2-5

cdr3_aa: CASHGGLSPLHF
v_call: TRBV19
j_call: TRBJ1-6

cdr3_aa: CARSLRCNQPQHF
v_call: TRBV7-4
j_call: TRBJ1-5

cdr3_aa: CASSRLYSNYGYTF
v_call: TRBV28
j_call: TRBJ1-2

cdr3_aa: CASSIDAQRGTEAFF
v_call: TRBV19
j_call: TRBJ1-1

cdr3_aa: CASSYGQSPQPQHF
v_call: TRBV11-3
j_call: TRBJ1-5

cdr3_aa: CASSQDLEGYRAETEAFF
v_call: TRBV14
j_call: TRBJ1-1

cdr3_aa: CASSQAQGGSYGYTF
v_call: TRBV14
j_call: TRBJ1-2

cdr3_aa: CASSLDGGMHTEAFF
v_call: TRBV11-3
j_call: TRBJ1-1

cdr3_aa: CASSPRQGTGNTIYF
v_call: TRBV6-8
j_call: TRBJ1-3

cdr3_aa: CASTELGPDTGELFF
v_call: TRBV5-1
j_call: TRBJ2-2

cdr3_aa: CASSLVGTDTEAFF
v_call: TRBV5-1
j_call: TRBJ1-1

cdr3_aa: CASSARGEGWDTQYF
v_call: TRBV11-3
j_call: TRBJ2-3

cdr3_aa: CASRPGAVNYGYTF
v_call: TRBV5-1
j_call: TRBJ1-2

cdr3_aa: CVSSGKQGNFEQYF
v_call: TRBV10-2
j_call: TRBJ2-7

cdr3_aa: CAWRGDRGRSEAFF
v_call: TRBV30
j_call: TRBJ1-1

cdr3_aa: CSVEPGERLSEAFF
v_call: TRBV29-1
j_call: TRBJ1-1

cdr3_aa: CAISEEGSSYNEQFF
v_call: TRBV10-3
j_call: TRBJ2-1

cdr3_aa: CASSFQGALDEQFF
v_call: TRBV7-5
j_call: TRBJ2-1

cdr3_aa: CATSRDYRGDTGELFF
v_call: TRBV15
j_call: TRBJ2-2

cdr3_aa: CASSLSSSTGRGRLSYEQYF
v_call: TRBV5-1
j_call: TRBJ2-7

cdr3_aa: CASSQRGGQETQYF
v_call: TRBV14
j_call: TRBJ2-5

cdr3_aa: CASSFPQIQPQHF
v_call: TRBV28
j_call: TRBJ1-5

cdr3_aa: CASSQTSEVDNIQYF
v_call: TRBV18
j_call: TRBJ2-4

cdr3_aa: CASSIRGLDNQPQHF
v_call: TRBV19
j_call: TRBJ1-5